This T cell receptor (beta chain) was identified during a study of sequential checkpoint blockade in melanoma. The wider study: After both sequences, patients received maintenance nivolumab. Under 25 patients had tumor biopsies before treatment and at week 13. Overall study findings and caveats: Rising tumor T-cell fraction and clonality meant about 30 times likelier benefit.

This clone is judged large. The antigen is unknown. V lost 6 bases and J 9 bases, leaving 12 bases between the germline ends. The length of the CDR3 is 12 residues. The germline gives CDR1 SNHLY, CDR2 FYNNEI. Treatment reported: randomized to nivolumab then ipilimumab (arm A) or the reverse (arm B). DNA-damaging chemotherapy had not been given to any patient beforehand. Profiling relied on immunoSEQ multiplex PCR, and the TCRdb table lists in-frame clones only, not all of them. The sample gives thousands of clones, 18% of which show up once; roughly a quarter is in the top ten. The sequence derives from a human donor with melanoma. The material was tumor tissue (inferred from file names), obtained from a patient given nivolumab and ipilimumab in sequence. This chain joins TRBV2 and TRBJ2-1; D may correspond to TRBD1 or TRBD2 (6 bases each). The CDR3 DNA sequence: TGTGCCAGCAGGGTAGGGGGGATTGAGCAGTTCTTC. This encodes CASRVGGIEQFF. Drawing the rest from reference TRBV2 and TRBJ2-1, the complete variable domain is EPEVTQTPSHQVTQMGQEVILRCVPISNHLYFYWYRQILGQKVEFLVSFYNNEISEKSEIFDDQFSVERPDGSNFTLKIRSTKLEDSAMYFCASRVGGIEQFFGPGTRLTVL.